This is a list of T cell receptor beta chains from one sample in a study of OX40 agonist ivuxolimab in advanced cancers. Sequenced by immunoSEQ multiplex PCR; TCRdb stores in-frame clones only, minus some. The sample yields about 27,000 clones, roughly 87% seen once. Sequencing was performed on CD4+ or CD8+ T cells sorted from blood, taken in a trial of the OX40 agonist ivuxolimab. Receptor source: an adult with an advanced solid tumor such as melanoma, head and neck, liver or kidney cancer. CDR3s include the opening cysteine and the closing phenylalanine or tryptophan. A D gene is named only where the DNA matches it firmly. Rows may omit the clone size; those that give it use once, few, many or a size class.

>-|-|TRBJ2-3|TRBV12-5
TGTGCTAGTCGGTCAACCACAGATACGCAGTATTTT
CASRSTTDTQYF
>-|-|TRBJ2-2|TRBV5-6
TGTGCCAGCACCAACACCGGGGAGCTGTTTTTT
CASTNTGELFF
>-|-|TRBJ2-7|TRBV10-3
TGTGCCATCAGTGAACACCGCTCCTACGAGCAGTACTTC
CAISEHRSYEQYF
>-|TRBD1|TRBJ1-1|TRBV5-4
TGTGCCAGCAGCGATACAGGGGGTTGGAACACTGAAGCTTTCTTT
CASSDTGGWNTEAFF
>-|-|TRBJ1-4|TRBV19
TGTGCCAGTAGTAATACCCACAGTGCAACTAATGAAAAACTGTTTTTT
CASSNTHSATNEKLFF
>-|-|TRBJ2-1|TRBV7-9
TGTGCCATACGCCAGGAAGACAATGAGCAGTTCTTC
CAIRQEDNEQFF
>-|-|TRBJ1-5|TRBV5-7
TGTGCCAGCAGCTTGCTAGATAGCAATCAGCCCCAGCATTTT
CASSLLDSNQPQHF
>-|-|TRBJ1-1|TRBV6-1
TGTGCCAGCAGTGAAGTAGCGGTGAACACTGAAGCTTTCTTT
CASSEVAVNTEAFF
>medium-sized|-|TRBJ2-1|TRBV30
TGTGCCTGTGTAGAAAGCAATGAGCAGTTCTTC
CACVESNEQFF
>once|-|TRBJ1-2|TRBV6-6
TGTGCCAGCAGTAACCAGGCAGGTTCTAACTATGGCTACACCTTC
CASSNQAGSNYGYTF
>-|-|TRBJ1-3|TRBV7-9
TGTGCCAGCAGCTTAGGGCCCGGAGCTGGAAACACCATATATTTT
CASSLGPGAGNTIYF
>-|-|TRBJ1-5|TRBV27
TGTGCCAGCAGGCCACATGCGGGGTGGGATCAGCCCCAGCATTTT
CASRPHAGWDQPQHF
>-|-|TRBJ1-1|TRBV7-2
TGTGCCAGCAGCGCGATGACGAACACTGAAGCTTTCTTT
CASSAMTNTEAFF
>-|-|TRBJ1-2|TRBV7-2
TGTGCCAGCAGCTTCGGGACCTCCTATGGCTACACCTTC
CASSFGTSYGYTF
>-|-|TRBJ2-2|TRBV19
TGTGCCAGTAGTATGGGAACAGGCACCGGGGAGCTGTTTTTT
CASSMGTGTGELFF
>-|-|TRBJ2-7|TRBV9
TGTGCCAGCAGCGTAGCTTGGGGGGTATCCTACGAGCAGTACTTC
CASSVAWGVSYEQYF
>-|-|TRBJ1-1|TRBV19
TGTGCCAGTAGTAAGGTGATAGGGAACACTGAAGCTTTCTTT
CASSKVIGNTEAFF
>-|TRBD1|TRBJ1-6|TRBV28
TGTGCCAGCAGTTTAGACAGGGGCCATAATTCACCCCTCCACTTT
CASSLDRGHNSPLHF
>once|-|TRBJ2-1|TRBV5-5
TGTGCCAGCAGCTTGGAAAGATACAATGAGCAGTTCTTC
CASSLERYNEQFF
>-|TRBD2|TRBJ2-7|TRBV6-1
TGTGCCAGCAGTGAACTGGCGGGGGGATCCTACGAGCAGTACTTC
CASSELAGGSYEQYF
>-|TRBD1|TRBJ2-1|TRBV19
TGTGCCAGTAGTATAGGGCGGACAGGGGACGAGCAGTTCTTC
CASSIGRTGDEQFF
>few|-|TRBJ1-5|TRBV9
TGTGCCAGCAGCGTAGAAAGGCAGCCCCAGCATTTT
CASSVERQPQHF
>-|-|TRBJ2-1|TRBV19
TGTGCCAGTAGGTGGAGCTCCTACAATGAGCAGTTCTTC
CASRWSSYNEQFF
>-|-|TRBJ2-7|TRBV7-9
TGTGCCAGCAGCTTAACCGAGGGACTCAGCTCCTACGAGCAGTACTTC
CASSLTEGLSSYEQYF
>-|TRBD2|TRBJ2-3|TRBV7-8
TGTGCCAGCAGCTTAATAGCGGGGGGGCCTACAGATACGCAGTATTTT
CASSLIAGGPTDTQYF
>few|TRBD1|TRBJ1-6|TRBV4-1
TGCGCCAGCAGCCAAGATAGGACAGGGTCCTCCTATAATTCACCCCTCCACTTT
CASSQDRTGSSYNSPLHF
>-|-|TRBJ1-2|TRBV6-5
TGTGCCAGCAGTTACTCCATTGGACGGTTCTATGGCTACACCTTC
CASSYSIGRFYGYTF
>once|TRBD1|TRBJ2-2|TRBV19
TGTGCCAGTACTCCCGGGACAGGGACCACCGGGGAGCTGTTTTTT
CASTPGTGTTGELFF
>-|TRBD2|TRBJ2-3|TRBV6-4
TGTGCCAGCAGTGACTCTAGCGGGGGGGTGGATACGCAGTATTTT
CASSDSSGGVDTQYF
>-|TRBD1|TRBJ2-3|TRBV19
TGTGCCAGTGGGAAAACAGGGGCGACAGATACGCAGTATTTT
CASGKTGATDTQYF
>once|-|TRBJ2-1|TRBV7-9
TGTGCCAGCAGCTCACCTCGACCAGATGGGAATGAGCAGTTCTTC
CASSSPRPDGNEQFF
>few|-|TRBJ2-7|TRBV4-1
TGCGCCAGCAGCCCTCACATCAGGAGCTCCTACGAGCAGTACTTC
CASSPHIRSSYEQYF
>-|TRBD1|TRBJ2-2|TRBV7-6
TGTGCCAGCAGCGAATCCTTACCGACAGGGGCCGTCACCGGGGAGCTGTTTTTT
CASSESLPTGAVTGELFF
>-|-|TRBJ2-7|TRBV9
TGTGCCAGCAGCGTAGGGGCAGGACCCTACGAGCAGTACTTC
CASSVGAGPYEQYF
>-|-|TRBJ1-2|TRBV5-5
TGTGCCAGCAGTTACGGGGTAAACTATGGCTACACCTTC
CASSYGVNYGYTF
>-|TRBD2|TRBJ2-5|TRBV10-3
TGTGCCATCAGTGATCGGGCTAGCGGGGGCGAGCAAGAGACCCAGTACTTC
CAISDRASGGEQETQYF
>-|TRBD2|TRBJ2-7|TRBV7-9
TGTGCCAGCAGCCCCCCCGTAGCGGGGAATACCTACGAGCAGTACTTC
CASSPPVAGNTYEQYF
>-|TRBD1|TRBJ1-6|TRBV4-3
TGCGCCAGCAGCCAAGTGGACAGGGTGGAATCACCCCTCCACTTT
CASSQVDRVESPLHF
>-|-|TRBJ2-3|TRBV7-9
TGTGCCAGCAGCTTTTACGAGGGTGGGTCCGCCGGCACAGATACGCAGTATTTT
CASSFYEGGSAGTDTQYF
>-|TRBD1|TRBJ2-7|TRBV5-4
TGTGCCAGCAGCCCCGGACAGGGGGGTGGCTACGAGCAGTACTTC
CASSPGQGGGYEQYF
>-|-|TRBJ1-5|TRBV6-5
TGTGCCAGCAGTTCAGGGAATAGCAATCAGCCCCAGCATTTT
CASSSGNSNQPQHF
>once|-|TRBJ1-3|TRBV9
TGTGCCAGCAGCGTCTCCGGGACCTCTGGAAACACCATATATTTT
CASSVSGTSGNTIYF